Each of the 17 T cell receptor beta chains below was sequenced from the same sample in a study of post-analysis software for immune sequencing data. For these receptors, no antigen is known. Study-level findings and limits: Among several TRBV segments more frequent in patients than controls were TRBV5-6, TRBV5-1 and TRBV20-1.

The TCR beta cDNA libraries carried unique molecular identifiers. TCRdb re-derived calls from the PCR reads in MiXCR, one entry per CDR3 protein. The sample records about 190,000 distinct CDR3 sequences, 25% to 35% being singletons. Source material: blood. The source is a girl under 18 with multiple sclerosis.

This clonotype appeared a single time. This could be a read error, since a much larger clone is one nucleotide away. The chain recombines TRBV27 with TRBJ2-7, with 12 bases fitting TRBD2. The CDR3 has 15 residues. Germline trimming cut 2 bases from V and 7 bases from J; bases unmatched to any gene: 6. The germline V gene has CDR1 MNHEY and CDR2 SMNVEV (reference sequence). The CDR3 DNA reads as TGTGCCAGCAGTTTAGGACTAGCGGGAAGTATTGAGCAGTACTTC. Its translation: CASSLGLAGSIEQYF.

Remarks on this clonotype: One end of the junction is discordant with germline, which a read error may explain. The genes are TRBV28 and TRBJ2-7, with 11 bases aligning to TRBD2. The germline CDR1 and CDR2 sequences are MDHEN and SYDVKM. CDR3 size: 15 residues. CDR3 DNA sequence: TGTGTCAGCAGTTTAGGGACTAGCGGCTCCTACGAGCAGTACTTC. Amino acids: CVSSLGTSGSYEQYF.

In this sample, this clonotype turned up many times. The rearrangement links TRBV20-1 to TRBJ2-5; the match to TRBD2 covers 7 bases. Germline V CDR1 and CDR2: DFQATT, SNEGSKA (reference sequence). The V segment lost 0 bases and the J segment 0 bases; nucleotides outside the gene matches: 16. The CDR3 loop spans 19 amino acids. The CDR3 here is CSARDRGLDGRSYQETQYF. The CDR3 DNA reads TGCAGTGCTAGAGATAGAGGGTTGGACGGGAGGAGTTACCAAGAGACCCAGTACTTC.

This clonotype was counted at least ten times. The genes are TRBV29-1 and TRBJ2-1; 9 bases are a match to TRBD1. The CDR3 consists of 14 residues. The J segment lost 5 bases and the V segment lost 7 bases, leaving 9 bases of the junction unmatched. Per germline, CDR1 SQVTM and CDR2 ANQGSEA. CDR3 residues: CSARKGTGNNEQFF. CDR3 bases: TGCAGCGCCCGAAAGGGGACAGGGAACAATGAGCAGTTCTTC.

This clonotype was recorded many times. This chain connects TRBV28 to TRBJ2-7, with TRBD2 as a possible D gene (7 bases). The ends were cut back, 6 bases at V and 2 bases at J, with 14 bases in the middle. Per germline, CDR1 MDHEN and CDR2 SYDVKM. The CDR3 loop spans 14 amino acids. CDR3 nucleotide sequence: TGTGCCAGCAGGTTGGTGGGGGGGCCCTACGAGCAGTACTTC. Amino acid sequence: CASRLVGGPYEQYF. Full variable domain (rest looked up from reference TRBV28 and TRBJ2-7): DVKVTQSSRYLVKRTGEKVFLECVQDMDHENMFWYRQDPGLGLRLIYFSYDVKMKEKGDIPEGYSVSREKKERFSLILESASTNQTSMYLCASRLVGGPYEQYFGPGTRLTVT.

This clonotype came up a few times. V and J are TRBV5-1 and TRBJ1-2, with D perhaps matching TRBD1 (5 bases). Trimming shortened V by 7 bases and J by 0 bases, and 10 bases separated the two germline ends. This CDR3 has 13 amino acids. CDR1 is SGHRS and CDR2 is YFSETQ in the germline V gene. This chain's CDR3 is CASGRDSNYGYTF. The DNA for the CDR3 is TGCGCCAGCGGCAGGGATTCTAACTATGGCTACACCTTC.

CDR3 in amino acids: CSCPGRGGTDTQYF. The DNA for the CDR3 is TGCAGTTGCCCCGGGCGGGGGGGCACAGATACGCAGTATTTT. The V call is TRBV20-1, the J call TRBJ2-3; the match to TRBD2 covers 8 bases. The CDR3 is 14 residues long. J gave up 1 base and V 8 bases, and 8 bases lay outside the gene matches. Germline loops: CDR1 DFQATT, CDR2 SNEGSKA (reference sequence).

The CDR3 coding sequence is TGTGCCAGCAGTTTCTCACAGGGGATTAGCACAGATACGCAGTATTTT. This gives the protein CASSFSQGISTDTQYF. This chain connects TRBV12-3 or TRBV12-4 to TRBJ2-3; 7 positions match TRBD1. There are 16 residues in the CDR3. The V and J ends lost 3 bases and 0 bases, in that order; junction bases with no gene match: 6.

This clonotype was counted many times. This chain joins TRBV24-1 and TRBJ2-3; 12 bases agree with TRBD2. V was pared by 4 bases and J by 4 bases, with 14 bases of the junction left unmatched. This CDR3 region has 19 residues. Germline-derived CDR1 and CDR2 are KGHDR and SFDVKD. The CDR3 DNA sequence: TGTGCCACCAGTGACGGACTAGCGGGAAGGGGAGGCGGTCCAGATACGCAGTATTTT. Amino acid sequence: CATSDGLAGRGGGPDTQYF.

This clonotype was recorded at least ten times. The chain has TRBV5-1 and TRBJ1-2, with 9 bases aligning to TRBD1. The CDR3 totals 15 residues. Germline assignment: CDR1 SGHRS and CDR2 YFSETQ. After removal of 1 base from V and 2 bases from J, the junction contained 3 bases not matched to a gene. CDR3 in amino acids: CASSLTGGTNYGYTF. The DNA of the CDR3 is TGCGCCAGCAGCTTGACAGGGGGCACCAACTATGGCTACACCTTC.

The chain is built from TRBV28 and TRBJ1-3; D is possibly TRBD1 (5 bases). The CDR3 runs to 14 residues. CDR1 and CDR2 (germline): MDHEN, SYDVKM. Trimming shortened V by 8 bases and J by 3 bases, and 14 bases separated the two germline ends. CDR3 sequence: CASLNQGGGNTIYF. As DNA, the CDR3 is TGTGCCAGCCTGAACCAGGGCGGTGGAAACACCATATATTTT.

The chain joins TRBV5-1 to TRBJ2-1; the D gene is possibly TRBD2 (5 bases). Trimming removed 10 bases from V and 4 bases from J, with 15 bases in between. CDR1 is SGHRS, CDR2 YFSETQ, per germline. CDR3 size: 13 residues. The CDR3 nucleotides read TGCGCCTCATCCCCGGGGTTATACAATGAGCAGTTCTTC. Protein sequence: CASSPGLYNEQFF.

This clonotype was seen at least ten times. V and J are TRBV7-2 and TRBJ2-7; 13 bases are a match to TRBD2. The CDR3 spans 15 residues. Losses at the gene ends were 4 bases for V and 2 bases for J; bases not matched to a gene: 2. CDR1 and CDR2 from the germline V gene are SGHTA and FQGNSA. Written as DNA, the CDR3 is TGTGCCAGCAGCTGGGGACTAGCGGGAACCTACGAGCAGTACTTC. Translating it yields CASSWGLAGTYEQYF.

The gene calls are TRBV5-1 and TRBJ1-3; possible D gene TRBD1, 5 bases. Germline CDR1 and CDR2: SGHRS and YFSETQ. Trimming pared 4 bases from V and 2 bases from J, leaving 10 bases between. The CDR3 contains 14 residues. CDR3 nucleotide sequence: TGCGCCAGCAGCGCGGTAGGGGCTGGAAACACCATATATTTT. As protein: CASSAVGAGNTIYF.

This clonotype was found many times. This chain joins TRBV5-1 and TRBJ2-7; D ambiguous. Germline-derived CDR1 and CDR2 are SGHRS and YFSETQ. This CDR3 region has 14 residues. V lost 0 bases, J lost 7 bases, and 14 bases lay in between. The CDR3 loop reads CASSLVAELGEQYF. The CDR3 DNA reads TGCGCCAGCAGCTTGGTCGCCGAACTGGGGGAGCAGTACTTC.

The chain is built from TRBV11-3 and TRBJ1-1; D gene ambiguous. CDR1 and CDR2 (germline): SGHNT, YENEEA. With 0 bases removed from V and 6 bases from J, the gap between germline ends came to 8 bases. The CDR3 sequence is 13 residues long. The chain's CDR3 is CASSLDLRAEAFF. CDR3 bases: TGTGCCAGCAGCTTAGACCTGAGGGCTGAAGCTTTCTTT.

This clonotype turned up a few times. This chain uses TRBV6-6 with TRBJ1-2, with 10 bases that match TRBD1. CDR3 size: 17 residues. The trim removed 4 bases at V and 4 bases at J, leaving 12 bases unmatched. Germline V gives CDR1 MNHNY, CDR2 SVGAGI (reference sequence). DNA of the CDR3: TGTGCCAGCAGTTCTTTCCAGGGACAGGGGCTTGGCTATGGCTACACCTTC. Amino acid sequence: CASSSFQGQGLGYGYTF.